This T cell receptor (beta chain) is from a study of blood T cell repertoires in COVID-19. As handled by the study authors: Amplified reference gene primers provided the basis for estimating nucleated cell counts. The table came from immunoSEQ multiplex PCR; TCRdb's copy has only in-frame clones and leaves some out. V and J calls and clone size come straight from that table; D and trimming were deduced from the DNA. This table holds some 210,000 clones, 84% found once. V lost 6 bases and J 7 bases, leaving 19 bases between the germline ends. Germline CDR1 MDHEN, CDR2 SYDVKM. This CDR3 has 16 residues.

The receptor comes from a human donor in a cohort sampled during active COVID-19. The chain combines TRBV28 with TRBJ1-6, with TRBD1 as a possible D gene (6 bases). Specimen: peripheral blood. In nucleotides, the CDR3 is TGTGCCAGCAGGCTTGGGACATACTACCGCAATTCACCCCTCCACTTT. Amino acid sequence: CASRLGTYYRNSPLHF.